This note documents a single TCR beta chain sequence. This sample was taken from a study of cytomegalovirus exposure and HLA in healthy donors. The PCR contained 60 Vbeta and 13 Jbeta primers. Assay used: immunoSEQ multiplex PCR; TCRdb lists only in-frame clones, some missing. The sample gives some 200,000 clones, around three quarters of which show up once; about 0.63% is in the top ten. Germline V gene data show CDR1 as SGHTA and CDR2 as FQGTGA. The CDR3 is 15 residues long. Trimming removed 3 bases from V and 7 bases from J, with 15 bases in between. This sequence was found in a boy younger than 18 in good health and CMV-seronegative. Sequencing was done on a sample of PBMCs. V gene TRBV7-3 combines with J gene TRBJ2-2, with a possible D match to TRBD2 (7 bases). DNA for the CDR3: TGTGCCAGCAGCTTCGGGGGGCCGTTGGACGGGGAGCTGTTTTTT. This sequence encodes CASSFGGPLDGELFF.